The 23 T cell receptor beta chains given below trace back to one sample, sequenced in a study of radiotherapy plus CTLA-4 blockade in lung cancer (dated by TCRdb to between 2017 and 2018). The library was built by means of the immunoSEQ multiplex PCR assay. Imported from immuneACCESS, the table was reduced by TCRdb to in-frame sequences with V and J called. These copies leave out some clones; in studies compared against another copy, an unresolved V gene accounts for under half, and the cause of the remainder is not known. The sample table holds approximately 94,000 clones, of which approximately 78% were seen once. The ten largest clones represent about 26% of the sample. The sequenced sample was peripheral blood, obtained from a patient treated with radiotherapy plus ipilimumab. The receptor set was obtained from a human donor with non-small cell lung cancer that progressed on radiotherapy plus ipilimumab.

This clone was counted only a few times. The chain has TRBV5-1 and TRBJ2-3; D is unclear. Germline V gives CDR1 SGHRS, CDR2 YFSETQ. This CDR3 is built from 14 residues. Deletions cut 7 bases from V and 6 bases from J, with 18 bases between. CDR3 region: CASGARKHYDTQYF. The CDR3 DNA reads as TGCGCCAGCGGTGCACGAAAACACTATGATACGCAGTATTTT.

The chain has TRBV2 and TRBJ1-1; no definite D call. Trimming pared 8 bases from V and 1 base from J, leaving 11 bases between. The CDR3 covers 13 residues. Germline V CDR1 and CDR2: SNHLY, FYNNEI. The chain's CDR3 is CASGQAENTEAFF. CDR3 sequence (DNA): TGTGCCAGCGGTCAGGCGGAGAACACTGAAGCTTTCTTT.

The genes are TRBV30 and TRBJ2-3, with TRBD1 identical over 7 bases. The ends lost 0 bases at V and 1 base at J; junction bases unmatched: 4. This CDR3 is built from 15 residues. Germline CDR1 reads GTSNPN; CDR2 reads SVGIG (reference sequence). CDR3 sequence reads: CAWSVQGRGTDTQYF. CDR3 in DNA: TGTGCCTGGAGTGTACAGGGGCGGGGCACAGATACGCAGTATTTT.

The J gene is TRBJ2-5, the V gene TRBV6-5; D may be TRBD1 (6 bases). Trimming took 10 bases from V and 5 from J, leaving 11 bases between them. The CDR3 extends over 11 amino acids. Germline loops: CDR1 MNHEY, CDR2 SVGAGI. In nucleotides, the CDR3 is TGTGCCACCGCCCAGGGGGAGACCCAGTACTTC. The encoded protein is CATAQGETQYF.

This clone was observed a few times. The chain couples TRBV6-6 to TRBJ1-4; no clear D gene. The germline CDR1 and CDR2 sequences are MNHNY and SVGAGI (reference sequence). The CDR3 is 13 residues long. V was pared by 5 bases and J by 5 bases, with 9 bases between. DNA of the CDR3: TGTGCCAGCAGTCCGAGGACGAATGAAAAACTGTTTTTT. It is translated as CASSPRTNEKLFF.

This chain joins TRBV25-1 and TRBJ2-2; 9 nucleotides align to TRBD1. V was pared by 5 bases and J by 3 bases, with 1 base of the junction left unmatched. From germline, CDR1 is MGHDK and CDR2 SYGVNS. The CDR3 has 14 amino acids. CDR3: CASSYRGHTGELFF. CDR3 sequence (DNA): TGTGCCAGCAGTTACAGGGGGCACACCGGGGAGCTGTTTTTT.

This clone was observed a single time. The V and J genes are TRBV19 and TRBJ1-1; the D gene is possibly TRBD1 (5 bases). V dropped 3 bases and J dropped 2 bases, with 10 bases sitting between them. This CDR3 contains 14 residues. Per the germline V gene, CDR1 is LNHDA and CDR2 is SQIVND (reference sequence). CDR3 sequence reads: CASSMVGGNTEAFF. CDR3 sequence (DNA): TGTGCCAGTAGTATGGTTGGGGGAAACACTGAAGCTTTCTTT.

Only a few counts were recorded for this clone. The chain links TRBV5-6 to TRBJ2-1, with D maybe TRBD2 (5 bases). CDR1 SGHDT and CDR2 YYEEEE come from the germline V gene. The CDR3 covers 13 residues. The V and J ends lost 0 bases and 10 bases respectively, with 11 bases between them. CDR3 nucleotide sequence: TGTGCCAGCAGCTTGGTGACCGGCGGGGAGCAGTTCTTC. Translation: CASSLVTGGEQFF.

This chain links TRBV7-3 with TRBJ2-2; D gene uncertain. Germline V gives CDR1 SGHTA, CDR2 FQGTGA. V was cut by 0 bases and J by 6 bases, with 8 bases left in between. CDR3 length: 14 residues. In nucleotides, the CDR3 is TGTGCCAGCAGCTTAACGGCAGGCCCCGGGGAGCTGTTTTTT. Protein product: CASSLTAGPGELFF.

The CDR3 DNA is TGTGCCAGCAAACTAGGGTTGAGCAATCAGCCCCAGCATTTT. Its protein is CASKLGLSNQPQHF. V gene TRBV2 combines with J gene TRBJ1-5; D remains ambiguous. CDR1 and CDR2 from the germline V gene are SNHLY and FYNNEI. Between the trimmed V and J ends, which lost 7 bases and 1 base, there was a span of 11 bases. The CDR3 sequence is 14 residues long.

The V call is TRBV5-1, the J call TRBJ2-5; 9 bases match TRBD2. This CDR3 region has 14 residues. CDR1 and CDR2 from the germline V gene are SGHRS and YFSETQ. Trimming at V came to 4 bases and at J to 5 bases, leaving 6 bases not matched to a gene. The CDR3 here is CASSPTGLAETQYF. CDR3 nucleotides: TGCGCCAGCAGCCCAACCGGACTAGCGGAGACCCAGTACTTC.

CDR3 DNA: TGTGCCAGTAGTATAGGGGTAGCGGGAGGCAATGAGCAGTTCTTC. Protein product: CASSIGVAGGNEQFF. This chain uses TRBV19 with TRBJ2-1; 10 bases map to TRBD2. Germline CDR1 and CDR2: LNHDA and SQIVND (reference sequence). The J segment lost 6 bases and the V segment lost 1 base, leaving 3 bases of the junction unmatched. CDR3 length: 15 amino acids.

V is TRBV27 and J is TRBJ2-7; D may match TRBD1 or TRBD2 (5 bases each). This CDR3 comprises 14 residues. Trimming pared 5 bases from V and 6 bases from J, leaving 17 bases between. Germline lookup yields CDR1 MNHEY and CDR2 SMNVEV (reference sequence). DNA of the CDR3: TGTGCCAGCAGTCCGGGGACCTCTCCTGCCGAGCAGTACTTC. As protein: CASSPGTSPAEQYF.

V is TRBV19 and J is TRBJ2-2, with D tentatively TRBD2 (5 bases). V was pared by 5 bases and J by 3 bases, with 10 bases between. The CDR3 runs 14 residues. Germline V CDR1 and CDR2: LNHDA, SQIVND (reference sequence). In DNA form, the CDR3 reads TGTGCCAGTAGTCCCCCGGGATACACCGGGGAGCTGTTTTTT. It codes for CASSPPGYTGELFF.

The V call is TRBV5-1, the J call TRBJ2-5; D is possibly TRBD1 (5 bases). With 0 bases removed from V and 6 bases from J, the gap between germline ends came to 12 bases. The CDR3 spans 14 residues. Looked up from germline, CDR1 is SGHRS and CDR2 is YFSETQ. The CDR3 sequence is CASSLVQGGKTQYF. The CDR3 region has the DNA TGCGCCAGCAGCTTGGTGCAGGGTGGAAAGACCCAGTACTTC.

The rearrangement joins TRBV25-1 to TRBJ2-4; the D gene is possibly TRBD2 (6 bases). This CDR3 spans 14 amino acids. Trimming cost V 3 bases and J 10 bases, with 16 bases left between them. Germline V lookup: CDR1 MGHDK, CDR2 SYGVNS. This CDR3 is CASSDPGTDVIQYF. Written as DNA, the CDR3 is TGTGCCAGCAGTGACCCTGGGACTGACGTTATTCAGTACTTC.

The rearrangement uses TRBV5-4 and TRBJ2-7; 9 positions agree with TRBD1. CDR3 size: 16 residues. The germline V gene has CDR1 SGHNT and CDR2 YYREEE (reference sequence). J was trimmed by 4 bases and V by 4 bases; bases with no gene match: 12. CDR3 residues: CASSQNRDRVNYEQYF. CDR3 DNA: TGTGCCAGCAGCCAAAATAGGGACAGGGTTAATTACGAGCAGTACTTC.

Only one count was recorded for this clone. The chain employs TRBV21-1 and TRBJ2-7. TRBV21-1 is shown as a pseudogene. CDR3 length equals 18 residues. As DNA, the CDR3 is TGTGCCAGCAGCAAAATGGCCCCGGGACGCATTAACCCCTACGAGCAGTACGTC. Encoded protein: CASSKMAPGRINPYEQYV.

The rearrangement uses TRBV7-3 and TRBJ2-3; no clear D gene. Deletions cut 1 base from V and 5 bases from J, with 10 bases between. The germline CDR1 and CDR2 sequences are SGHTA and FQGTGA. This CDR3 is 14 amino acids long. The CDR3 DNA reads as TGTGCCAGCAGCTTAATCGGGTTTGGAGATACGCAGTATTTT. Protein: CASSLIGFGDTQYF.

This clone was observed once. The chain is built from TRBV19 and TRBJ2-1, with a tentative D call TRBD1 (5 bases). The CDR3 sequence is 16 residues long. Trimming left V 0 bases short and J 5 bases short, with 14 bases between. Germline CDR1 reads LNHDA; CDR2 reads SQIVND (reference sequence). The CDR3 is CASSIDRVAVNNEQFF. Here the CDR3 DNA reads TGTGCCAGTAGTATAGACAGGGTCGCCGTTAACAATGAGCAGTTCTTC.

The chain links TRBV6-5 to TRBJ2-5; D unresolved. The better agreement between TRBJ2-7 and the DNA end casts doubt on the J call. CDR3 length equals 14 residues. Per the germline V gene, CDR1 is MNHEY and CDR2 is SVGAGI. The CDR3 sequence: CASSLSPGSYEQYF. DNA for the CDR3: TGTGCCAGCAGTCTCAGTCCTGGATCCTACGAGCAGTACTTC.

This rearrangement joins TRBV28 to TRBJ1-2; D gene unclear. V dropped 1 base and J dropped 4 bases, with 10 bases sitting between them. Germline V CDR1 and CDR2: MDHEN, SYDVKM. There are 14 residues in the CDR3. The CDR3 coding sequence is TGTGCCAGCAGTTTATTTGGCAGATCCTATGGCTACACCTTC. The encoded protein is CASSLFGRSYGYTF.

This clone has only a few counts. V and J are TRBV21-1 and TRBJ2-7. TRBV21-1 is listed as a pseudogene. This CDR3 is built from 12 residues. The chain's CDR3 is CASSPLGYEQYF. The DNA of the CDR3 is TGTGCCAGCAGCCCCTTGGGGTACGAGCAGTACTTC.